This T cell receptor (beta chain) was documented in a study of identical twins. Study outcomes and limitations: Cross-sectional statistical analysis was relied on for the conclusions, without the same donors being followed.

TCRdb independently ran MiXCR on the 5' RACE reads; one entry per CDR3 protein. The sample lists a few hundred thousand distinct CDR3 sequences, roughly 15% seen once, with nearly 0.45% in the top ten. The CDR3 runs to 12 residues. Between the trimmed V and J ends, which lost 8 bases and 4 bases, there was a span of 11 bases. From germline, CDR1 is MDHEN and CDR2 SYDVKM. The sample holds a few counts of this clonotype. Its antigen is unknown. These data were also reused for a study on yellow fever vaccine responses in identical twins.

This receptor was obtained from a woman aged 18-29 years in good health. The sample comprised CD4+ T cells sorted from blood. The gene calls are TRBV28 and TRBJ2-5; D gene ambiguous. This chain's CDR3 is CASEGRLETQYF. The DNA for the CDR3 is TGTGCCAGCGAAGGACGCTTAGAGACCCAGTACTTC.